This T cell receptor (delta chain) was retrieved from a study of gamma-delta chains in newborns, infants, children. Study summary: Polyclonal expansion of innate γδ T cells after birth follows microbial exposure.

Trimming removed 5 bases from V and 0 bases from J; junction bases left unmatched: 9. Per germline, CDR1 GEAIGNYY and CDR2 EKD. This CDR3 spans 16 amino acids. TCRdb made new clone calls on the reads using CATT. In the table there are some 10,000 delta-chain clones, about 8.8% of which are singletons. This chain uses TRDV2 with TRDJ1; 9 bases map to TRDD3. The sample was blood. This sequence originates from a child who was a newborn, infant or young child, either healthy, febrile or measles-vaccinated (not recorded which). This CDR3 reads CACVPLLGEYTDKLIF. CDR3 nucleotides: TGTGCCTGTGTACCTTTACTGGGGGAGTACACCGATAAACTCATCTTT.